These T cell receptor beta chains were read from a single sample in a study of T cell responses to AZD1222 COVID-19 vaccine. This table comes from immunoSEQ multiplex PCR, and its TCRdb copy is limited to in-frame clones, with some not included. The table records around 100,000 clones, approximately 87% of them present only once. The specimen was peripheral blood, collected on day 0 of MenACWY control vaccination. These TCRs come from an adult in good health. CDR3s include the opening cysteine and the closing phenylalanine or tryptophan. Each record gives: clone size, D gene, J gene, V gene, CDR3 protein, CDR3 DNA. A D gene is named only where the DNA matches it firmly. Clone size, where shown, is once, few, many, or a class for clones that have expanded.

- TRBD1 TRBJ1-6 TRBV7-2 CASSLAGQVSPLHF TGTGCCAGCAGCTTAGCCGGACAGGTCTCACCCCTCCACTTT
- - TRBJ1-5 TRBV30 CAWSPTGSLGSNQPQHF TGTGCCTGGAGTCCAACAGGGTCGTTAGGTAGCAATCAGCCCCAGCATTTT
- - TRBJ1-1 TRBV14 CASSPTENTEAFF TGTGCCAGCAGTCCGACCGAGAACACTGAAGCTTTCTTT
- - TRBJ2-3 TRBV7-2 CASSLEGIPSTDTQYF TGTGCCAGCAGCTTAGAGGGAATCCCTAGCACAGATACGCAGTATTTT
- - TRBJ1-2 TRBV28 CASSLFQANYGYTF TGTGCCAGCAGTTTATTTCAGGCTAACTATGGCTACACCTTC
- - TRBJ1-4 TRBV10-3 CAISESGATNEKLFF TGTGCCATCAGTGAGTCGGGGGCAACTAATGAAAAACTGTTTTTT
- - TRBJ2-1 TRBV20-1 CSARWLNEQFF TGCAGTGCCCGGTGGCTCAATGAGCAGTTCTTC
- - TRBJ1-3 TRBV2 CASNGRNTIYF TGTGCCAGCAACGGTCGAAACACCATATATTTT
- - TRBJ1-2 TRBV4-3 CASSQDVGGYGYTF TGCGCCAGCAGCCAAGATGTCGGGGGCTATGGCTACACCTTC
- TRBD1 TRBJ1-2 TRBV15 CATSRARLTGGGGYTF TGTGCCACCAGCAGAGCCCGTTTAACAGGGGGTGGTGGCTACACCTTC
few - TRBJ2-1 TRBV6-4 CASSIILGDEQFF TGTGCCAGCAGTATTATACTAGGGGATGAGCAGTTCTTC
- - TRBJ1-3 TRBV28 CAVRPGLSGNTIYF TGTGCCGTTCGCCCGGGCCTCTCTGGAAACACCATATATTTT
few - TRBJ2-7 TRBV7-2 CASSLAPGRTYEQYF TGTGCCAGCAGCTTAGCTCCCGGCAGGACCTACGAGCAGTACTTC
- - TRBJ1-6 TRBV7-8 CASSLEVRGNSPLHF TGTGCCAGCAGCTTAGAGGTACGAGGAAATTCACCCCTCCACTTT
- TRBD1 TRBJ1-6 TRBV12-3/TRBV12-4 CASSQGAASPLHF TGTGCCAGCAGTCAGGGGGCGGCTTCACCCCTCCACTTT
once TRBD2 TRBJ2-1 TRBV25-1 CASSDNPGLAGFYNEQFF TGTGCCAGCAGTGATAATCCGGGACTAGCGGGGTTCTACAATGAGCAGTTCTTC
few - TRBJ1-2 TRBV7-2 CASSPQGRGLGYGYTF TGTGCCAGCAGCCCCCAGGGGAGGGGGTTGGGCTATGGCTACACCTTC
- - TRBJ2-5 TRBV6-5 CASSYSNPQQETQYF TGTGCCAGCAGTTACTCGAATCCCCAACAAGAGACCCAGTACTTC
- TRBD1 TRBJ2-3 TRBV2 CASSGQGFTDTQYF TGTGCCAGCAGTGGACAGGGATTCACAGATACGCAGTATTTT
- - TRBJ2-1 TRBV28 CASSPLGDEQFF TGTGCCAGCAGTCCCCTTGGGGATGAGCAGTTCTTC
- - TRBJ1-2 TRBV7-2 CASSSFVGPDYGYTF TGTGCCAGCAGCTCCTTCGTGGGGCCGGACTATGGCTACACCTTC
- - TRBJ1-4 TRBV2 CASSDGRLEGSLAEKLFF TGTGCCAGCAGTGACGGCCGTTTAGAGGGAAGCCTGGCCGAAAAACTGTTTTTT
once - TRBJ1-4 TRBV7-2 CASSPGSTNEKLFF TGTGCCAGCAGCCCAGGGAGCACTAATGAAAAACTGTTTTTT
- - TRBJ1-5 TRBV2 CASSPTGGGQPQHF TGTGCCAGCAGCCCGACGGGAGGGGGACAGCCCCAGCATTTT
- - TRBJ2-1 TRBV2 CASRGSSEQFF TGTGCCAGCAGGGGGAGCAGTGAGCAGTTCTTC
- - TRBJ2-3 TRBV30 CAWSDPPDTQYF TGTGCCTGGAGTGACCCCCCAGATACGCAGTATTTT
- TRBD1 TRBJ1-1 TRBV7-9 CASSLFGRGLIMNTEAFF TGTGCCAGCAGCTTATTTGGCAGGGGGCTTATCATGAACACTGAAGCTTTCTTT
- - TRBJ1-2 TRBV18 CASSPGGNVGYTF TGTGCCAGCTCACCCGGGGGGAACGTTGGCTACACCTTC
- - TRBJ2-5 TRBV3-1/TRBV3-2 CASSLQETQYF TGTGCCAGCAGCCTCCAAGAGACCCAGTACTTC
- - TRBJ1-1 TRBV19 CASSTGRVNTEAFF TGTGCCAGTAGTACAGGACGGGTGAACACTGAAGCTTTCTTT
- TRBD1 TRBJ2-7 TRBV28 CASSLGTGILSYEQYF TGTGCCAGCAGTCTTGGGACAGGGATTCTCTCCTACGAGCAGTACTTC
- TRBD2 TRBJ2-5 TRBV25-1 CASSEYVGGHQETQYF TGTGCCAGCAGTGAATATGTGGGAGGGCACCAAGAGACCCAGTACTTC
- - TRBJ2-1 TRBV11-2 CASSWGHEQFF TGTGCCAGCAGCTGGGGCCATGAGCAGTTCTTC
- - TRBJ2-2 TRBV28 CASTSDWGTGELFF TGTGCCAGCACCTCCGATTGGGGCACCGGGGAGCTGTTTTTT
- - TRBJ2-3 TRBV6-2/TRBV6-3 CASSGPPTDTQYF TGTGCCAGCAGTGGCCCACCCACAGATACGCAGTATTTT
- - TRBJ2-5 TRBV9 CASSVGGGAQETQYF TGTGCCAGCAGCGTAGGAGGAGGGGCACAAGAGACCCAGTACTTC
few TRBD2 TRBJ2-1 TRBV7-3 CASRPGGASYNEQFF TGTGCCAGCAGACCCGGGGGGGCCTCCTACAATGAGCAGTTCTTC
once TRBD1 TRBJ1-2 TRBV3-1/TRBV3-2 CASSQDRGGTGDNYGYTF TGTGCCAGCAGCCAAGATAGGGGGGGGACAGGGGATAACTATGGCTACACCTTC
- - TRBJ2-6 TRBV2 CARRLSSGANVLTF TGTGCCAGGAGATTGAGCTCTGGGGCCAACGTCCTGACTTTC
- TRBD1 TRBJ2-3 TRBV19 CASKSRGQADTQYF TGTGCCAGTAAGAGCAGGGGGCAAGCAGATACGCAGTATTTT
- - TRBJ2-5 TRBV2 CASSEEGWTYQETQYF TGTGCCAGCAGTGAAGAAGGGTGGACTTACCAAGAGACCCAGTACTTC
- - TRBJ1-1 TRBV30 CAWSDGMNTEAFF TGTGCCTGGAGTGACGGCATGAACACTGAAGCTTTCTTT
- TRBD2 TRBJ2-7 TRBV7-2 CASSWESGRVSYEQYF TGTGCCAGCAGCTGGGAGAGCGGGAGGGTCTCCTACGAGCAGTACTTC
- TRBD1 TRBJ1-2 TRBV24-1 CATTEWTGYSNYGYTF TGTGCCACCACCGAATGGACAGGGTATTCCAACTATGGCTACACCTTC
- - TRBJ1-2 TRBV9 CASSLQENYGYTF TGTGCCAGCAGCCTACAGGAGAACTATGGCTACACCTTC
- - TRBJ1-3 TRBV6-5 CASSRTSLGNTIYF TGTGCCAGCAGTCGAACGTCTCTTGGAAACACCATATATTTT
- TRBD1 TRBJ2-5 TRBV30 CAWNRGRRETQYF TGTGCCTGGAACAGGGGGCGTAGGGAGACCCAGTACTTC